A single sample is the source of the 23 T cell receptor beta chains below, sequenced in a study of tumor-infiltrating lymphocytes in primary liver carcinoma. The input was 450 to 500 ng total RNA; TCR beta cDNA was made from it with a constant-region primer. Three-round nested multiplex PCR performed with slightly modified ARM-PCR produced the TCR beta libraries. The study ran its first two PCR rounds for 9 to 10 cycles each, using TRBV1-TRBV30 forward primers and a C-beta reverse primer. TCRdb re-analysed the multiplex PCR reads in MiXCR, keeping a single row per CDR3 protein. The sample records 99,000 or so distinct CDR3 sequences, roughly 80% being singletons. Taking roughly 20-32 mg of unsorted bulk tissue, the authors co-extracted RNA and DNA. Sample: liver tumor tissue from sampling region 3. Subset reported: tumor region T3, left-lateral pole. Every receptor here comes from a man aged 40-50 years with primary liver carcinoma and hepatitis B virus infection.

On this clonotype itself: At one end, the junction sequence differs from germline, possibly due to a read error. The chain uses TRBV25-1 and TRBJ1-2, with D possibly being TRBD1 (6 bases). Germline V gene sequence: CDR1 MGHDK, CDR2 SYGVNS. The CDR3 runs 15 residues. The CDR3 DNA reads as TGTGCCAGCAGTGAAGAAAAGAGCAGGGGAAGCGGCTACGCCTTC. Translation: CASSEEKSRGSGYAF.

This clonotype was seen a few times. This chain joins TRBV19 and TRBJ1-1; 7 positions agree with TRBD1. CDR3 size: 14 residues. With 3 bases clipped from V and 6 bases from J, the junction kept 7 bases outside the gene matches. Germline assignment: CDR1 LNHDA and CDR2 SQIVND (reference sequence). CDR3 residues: CASSIYRGIAEAFF. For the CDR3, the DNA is TGTGCCAGTAGTATTTACAGGGGAATCGCTGAAGCTTTCTTT.

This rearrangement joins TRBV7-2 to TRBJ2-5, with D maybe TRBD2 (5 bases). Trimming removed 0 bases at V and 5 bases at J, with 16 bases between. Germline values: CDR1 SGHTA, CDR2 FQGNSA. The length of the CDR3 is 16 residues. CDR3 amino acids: CASSLAHRGSWETQYF. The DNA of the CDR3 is TGTGCCAGCAGCTTAGCGCATCGGGGTTCTTGGGAGACCCAGTACTTC. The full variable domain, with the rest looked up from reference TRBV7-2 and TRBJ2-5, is GAGVSQSPSNKVTEKGKDVELRCDPISGHTALYWYRQSLGQGLEFLIYFQGNSAPDKSGLPSDRFSAERTGGSVSTLTIQRTQQEDSAVYLCASSLAHRGSWETQYFGPGTRLLVL.

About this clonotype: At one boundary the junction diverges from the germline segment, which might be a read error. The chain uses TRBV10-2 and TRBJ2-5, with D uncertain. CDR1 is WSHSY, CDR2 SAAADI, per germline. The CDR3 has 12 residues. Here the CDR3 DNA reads TGCACCAGCAAGACCAATACTCAGACCCAGCACTTC. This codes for CTSKTNTQTQHF.

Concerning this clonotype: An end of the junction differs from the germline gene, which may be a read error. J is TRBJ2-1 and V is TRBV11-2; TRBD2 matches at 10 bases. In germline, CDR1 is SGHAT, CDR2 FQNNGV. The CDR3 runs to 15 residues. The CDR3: CASSSLAGDANEQFF. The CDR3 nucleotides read TGTGCCAGCAGTTCTCTAGCGGGAGACGCCAATGAACAGTTCTTC.

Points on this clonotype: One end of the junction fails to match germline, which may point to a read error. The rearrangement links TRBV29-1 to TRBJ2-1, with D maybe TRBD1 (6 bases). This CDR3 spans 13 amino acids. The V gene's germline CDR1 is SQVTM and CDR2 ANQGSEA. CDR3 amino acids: CSDAGLRDNEQFF. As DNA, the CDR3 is TGCAGCGACGCTGGTCTGAGGGACAATGAGCAGTTCTTT.

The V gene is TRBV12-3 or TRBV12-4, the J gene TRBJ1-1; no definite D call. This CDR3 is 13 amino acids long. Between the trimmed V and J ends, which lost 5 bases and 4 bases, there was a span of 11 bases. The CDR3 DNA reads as TGTGCCAGCAGTAAATGGATTGGCACTGAAGCTTTCTTT. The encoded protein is CASSKWIGTEAFF.

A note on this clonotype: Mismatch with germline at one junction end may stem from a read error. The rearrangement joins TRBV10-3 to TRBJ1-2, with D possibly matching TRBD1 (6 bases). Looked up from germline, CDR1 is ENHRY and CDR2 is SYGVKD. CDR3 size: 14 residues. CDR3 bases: TGTGCCATCACCCTGGACAGAACATTATATGGTTACACCTTC. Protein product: CAITLDRTLYGYTF.

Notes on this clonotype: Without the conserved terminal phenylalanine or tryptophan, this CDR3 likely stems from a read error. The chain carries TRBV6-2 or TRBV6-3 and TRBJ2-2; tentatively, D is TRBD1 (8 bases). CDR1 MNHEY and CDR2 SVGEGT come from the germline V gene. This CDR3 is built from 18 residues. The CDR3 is CGSSYSRFRTGRAGELFV. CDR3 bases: TGTGGCAGCAGTTACTCCCGGTTTAGGACAGGGAGGGCCGGGGAGCTGTTTGTT.

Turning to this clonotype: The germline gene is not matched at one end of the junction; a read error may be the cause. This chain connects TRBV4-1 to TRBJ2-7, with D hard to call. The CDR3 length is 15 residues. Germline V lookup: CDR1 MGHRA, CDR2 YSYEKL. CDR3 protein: CTSNQVGPNSYKQYF. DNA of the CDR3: TGCACCAGCAACCAAGTCGGGCCCAACTCCTACAAGCAGTACTTC.

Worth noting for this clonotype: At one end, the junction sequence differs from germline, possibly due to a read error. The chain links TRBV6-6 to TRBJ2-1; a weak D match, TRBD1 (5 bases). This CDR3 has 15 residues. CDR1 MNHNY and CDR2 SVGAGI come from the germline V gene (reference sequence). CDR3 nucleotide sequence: TGTACCAGCAGTTTGGGGCATCACACCTACAATGAGCAGTTCTTC. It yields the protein CTSSLGHHTYNEQFF.

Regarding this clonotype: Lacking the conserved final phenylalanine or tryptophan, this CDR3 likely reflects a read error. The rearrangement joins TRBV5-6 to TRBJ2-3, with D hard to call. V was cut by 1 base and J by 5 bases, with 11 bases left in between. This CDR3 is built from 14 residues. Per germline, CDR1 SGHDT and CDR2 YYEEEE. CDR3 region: CASSLSGNIDTQYS. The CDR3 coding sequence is TGTGCCAGCAGCTTGTCCGGTAACATAGATACGCAGTATTCT.

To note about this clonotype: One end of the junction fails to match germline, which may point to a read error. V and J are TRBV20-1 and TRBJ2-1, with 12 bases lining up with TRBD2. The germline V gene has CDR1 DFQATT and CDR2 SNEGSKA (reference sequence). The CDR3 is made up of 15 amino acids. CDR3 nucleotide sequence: TGCAGTGCTAGAGCTTATCTAGCGGGAGGGGATGAGCGGTTCTTC. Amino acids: CSARAYLAGGDERFF.

The CDR3: CASSSLFWADTQYF. For the CDR3, the DNA is TGTGCCAGCAGCTCACTATTCTGGGCAGATACGCAGTATTTT. The chain links TRBV13 to TRBJ2-3; D is undetermined. This CDR3 is built from 14 residues. Germline values: CDR1 PRHDT, CDR2 FYEKMQ (reference sequence). V lost 4 bases to trimming and J lost 4 bases, with 12 bases between them. Full variable domain (remainder filled in from reference TRBV13 and TRBJ2-3): AAGVIQSPRHLIKEKRETATLKCYPIPRHDTVYWYQQGPGQDPQFLISFYEKMQSDKGSIPDRFSAQQFSDYHSELNMSSLELGDSALYFCASSSLFWADTQYFGPGTRLTVL.

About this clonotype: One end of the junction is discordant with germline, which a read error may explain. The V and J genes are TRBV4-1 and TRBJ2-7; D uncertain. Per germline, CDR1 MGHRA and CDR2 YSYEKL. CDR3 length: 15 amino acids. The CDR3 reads CASSQGGTFPGEQYF. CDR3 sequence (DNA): TGCGCCAGCAGCCAAGGAGGCACTTTCCCGGGTGAGCAATACTTC.

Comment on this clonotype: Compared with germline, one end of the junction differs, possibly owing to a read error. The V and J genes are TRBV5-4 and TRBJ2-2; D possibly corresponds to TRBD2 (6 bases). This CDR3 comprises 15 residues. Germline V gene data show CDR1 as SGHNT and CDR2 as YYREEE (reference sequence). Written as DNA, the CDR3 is TGTGCCAGCAGTTTGGACGGGAGTGTTACCGGGGGGCTGTTTTTT. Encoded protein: CASSLDGSVTGGLFF.

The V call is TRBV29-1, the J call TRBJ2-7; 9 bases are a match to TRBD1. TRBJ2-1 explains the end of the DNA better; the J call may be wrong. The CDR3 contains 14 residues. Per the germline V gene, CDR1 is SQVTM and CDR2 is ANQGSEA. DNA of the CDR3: TGCAGCGTACAATTTACAGGGGGCGAGGACGAGCAGTTCTTC. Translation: CSVQFTGGEDEQFF.

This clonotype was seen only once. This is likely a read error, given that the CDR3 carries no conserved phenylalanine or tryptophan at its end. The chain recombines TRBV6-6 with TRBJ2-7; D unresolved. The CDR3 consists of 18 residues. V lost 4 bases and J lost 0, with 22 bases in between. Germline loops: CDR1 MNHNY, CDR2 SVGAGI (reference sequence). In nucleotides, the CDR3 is TGTGCCAGCAGTTCCCCATTGGATGTAAACTTCAGCTCCTACGAGCAGTACTTA. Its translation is CASSSPLDVNFSSYEQYL.

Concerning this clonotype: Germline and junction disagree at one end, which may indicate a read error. As DNA, the CDR3 is TGCGTCAGCAGTCCGATGACAGGGGGCTACACTGAAGCTTTCTTT. Translating gives CVSSPMTGGYTEAFF. This chain uses TRBV4-1 with TRBJ1-1; 10 nucleotides line up with TRBD1. Germline V gives CDR1 MGHRA, CDR2 YSYEKL. The CDR3 loop spans 15 amino acids.

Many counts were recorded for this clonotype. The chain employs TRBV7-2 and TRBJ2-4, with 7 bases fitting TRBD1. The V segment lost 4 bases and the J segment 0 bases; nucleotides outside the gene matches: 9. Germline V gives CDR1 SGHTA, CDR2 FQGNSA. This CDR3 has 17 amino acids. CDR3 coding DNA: TGTGCCAGCAGCTCTTACAGGGGAACCATAGCCAAAAACATTCAGTACTTC. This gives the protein CASSSYRGTIAKNIQYF.

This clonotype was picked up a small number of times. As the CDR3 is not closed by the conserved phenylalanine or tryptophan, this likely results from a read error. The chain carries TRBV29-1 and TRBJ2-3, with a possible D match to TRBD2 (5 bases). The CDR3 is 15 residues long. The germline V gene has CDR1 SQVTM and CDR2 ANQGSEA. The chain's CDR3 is CSVEGGAGITDTQYL. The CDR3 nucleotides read TGCAGTGTTGAGGGCGGAGCCGGCATCACAGATACGCAGTATTTG.

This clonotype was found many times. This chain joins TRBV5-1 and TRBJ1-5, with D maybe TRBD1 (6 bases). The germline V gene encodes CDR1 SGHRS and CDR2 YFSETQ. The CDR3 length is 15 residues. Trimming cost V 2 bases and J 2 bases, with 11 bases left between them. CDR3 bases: TGCGCCAGCAGCTTACAGGGAATTGGCAATCAGCCCCAGCATTTT. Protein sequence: CASSLQGIGNQPQHF.

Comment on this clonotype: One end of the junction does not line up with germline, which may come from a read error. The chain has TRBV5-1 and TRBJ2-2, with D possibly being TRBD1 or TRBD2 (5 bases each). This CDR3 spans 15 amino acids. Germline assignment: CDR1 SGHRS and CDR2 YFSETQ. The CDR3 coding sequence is TGCGTCAGCAGCCCCCGGGGCGCTAACACCGGGGAGCTATTTTTT. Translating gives CVSSPRGANTGELFF. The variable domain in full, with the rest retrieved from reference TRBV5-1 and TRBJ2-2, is KAGVTQTPRYLIKTRGQQVTLSCSPISGHRSVSWYQQTPGQGLQFLFEYFSETQRNKGNFPGRFSGRQFSNSRSEMNVSTLELGDSALYLCVSSPRGANTGELFFGEGSRLTVL.